This T cell receptor (beta chain) is from a study of blood T cells in healthy people across ages. The CDR3 length is 14 residues. Trimming at V came to 5 bases and at J to 7 bases, leaving 5 bases not matched to a gene. Germline CDR1 reads MNHEY; CDR2 reads SMNVEV (reference sequence). This clonotype was picked up many times. For the second PCR, which ran for about 7 to 11 cycles, a sample-barcoded 5' primer and a J-beta primer mix were used. MiXCR, applied by TCRdb to the 5' RACE reads, yields one record per CDR3 protein. This sample has roughly 650,000 distinct CDR3 sequences, with about 30% found just once.

The source of this sequence is a woman aged 80 or over in good health. Sequenced input: blood. The chain combines TRBV27 with TRBJ1-6, with 7 bases lining up with TRBD1. The CDR3 sequence is CASSRQGNNSPLHF. For the CDR3, the DNA is TGTGCCAGCAGTCGACAGGGAAACAATTCACCCCTCCACTTT.